This T cell receptor (beta chain) was documented in a study of beta chain features in type 1 diabetes. Study background: There was similarity between patients and healthy donors in age, gender and cell yields.

Expressed TCRB transcripts were sequenced, since all the RNA that had been isolated was reverse transcribed. TCRdb's copy holds only in-frame clones and misses some; the assay was immunoSEQ multiplex PCR. The sample lists roughly 150,000 clones; roughly 9% were seen once. Trimming pared 5 bases from V and 1 base from J, leaving 14 bases between. Germline V gene data show CDR1 as LNHDA and CDR2 as SQIVND (reference sequence). This CDR3 has 15 amino acids. Points on this clone: The antigen is unknown.

Study observations and caveats: Sampled from patients, naive, central memory and Treg TCRB repertoires appeared more similar than those sampled from healthy donors. In cDNA sequencing, cells with high TCR expression could be over-represented. Moderate yet significant TCRB CDR3 shortening was seen in Type 1 diabetes patients in all four CD4+ subsets. In patients and controls equally, PCR might favor templates that are shorter.

This receptor was identified in a woman in her 30s with type 1 diabetes. The material sequenced was central memory CD4+ T cells from blood. V is TRBV19 and J is TRBJ2-5; a weak D match, TRBD1 (6 bases). CDR3 coding DNA: TGTGCCAGTAGTCTTGACAGGACTCTCCAAGAGACCCAGTACTTC. Protein sequence: CASSLDRTLQETQYF.